The clone carrying this TCR beta chain was recorded only once. Its specificity is not known. The sample is drawn from a study of cytotoxic CD8 clonotypes in ibrutinib-treated CLL. Study as a whole: Investigators collected response samples after a median around 12 months of treatment, range 6 to 36.

Cryopreserved PBMCs supplied approximately 2 micrograms of genomic DNA for TCR beta libraries. Produced via immunoSEQ multiplex PCR; TCRdb's table is partial and in-frame only. The sample carries about 130,000 clones, around 76% recorded once. The germline V and J ends were trimmed by 3 bases and 9 bases, with 12 bases remaining between them. In germline, CDR1 is SGHDN, CDR2 FVKESK. The length of the CDR3 is 12 residues. Study-wide results and limits: Whereas clonality rose at ibrutinib response, it declined toward baseline at progression.

The starting material was PBMCs, obtained after 24 months of ibrutinib treatment. The clonotype was recovered from a human donor with chronic lymphocytic leukemia. The chain combines TRBV14 with TRBJ2-7, with a possible D match to TRBD1 (5 bases). In DNA form, the CDR3 reads TGTGCCAGCAGCCAGAACCGACAGCTGCAGTACTTC. It codes for CASSQNRQLQYF. Filled out from reference TRBV14 and TRBJ2-7, the complete variable domain reads EAGVTQFPSHSVIEKGQTVTLRCDPISGHDNLYWYRRVMGKEIKFLLHFVKESKQDESGMPNNRFLAERTGGTYSTLKVQPAELEDSGVYFCASSQNRQLQYFGPGTRLTVT.